These 18 T cell receptor beta chains were all obtained from the same sample, sequenced in a study of CD8+CD57+ T cells in acquired aplastic anemia. Selection for sequencing was limited to patients who had shown CD8+CD57+ cell expansion by flow cytometry. Genomic DNA was employed as the template in profiling TCR beta VDJ and CDR3. TCRdb reprocessed the reads with MiXCR, giving one entry per CDR3 protein. The sample yields fewer than 80,000 distinct CDR3 sequences, roughly two thirds seen once. Sequenced input: sorted CD4+, CD8+, or CD8+CD57+ T cells (not recorded which) from PBMCs. The receptors derive from a human donor with aplastic anemia.

About this clonotype itself: Germline is not matched at one junction end, which may reflect a read error. The rearrangement links TRBV7-3 to TRBJ2-2; D may be TRBD2 (5 bases). CDR3 size: 15 residues. Germline lookup yields CDR1 SGHTA and CDR2 FQGTGA. The CDR3 DNA reads as TGTGCCAGCAGCTTAAACCCGGGGAACAGCGGGGAGCTGTTTTTT. It encodes CASSLNPGNSGELFF.

This rearrangement joins TRBV10-3 to TRBJ2-2; 9 nucleotides match TRBD1. V lost 4 bases to trimming and J lost 3 bases; unmatched junction nucleotides: 0. Germline values: CDR1 ENHRY, CDR2 SYGVKD. The CDR3 covers 14 residues. The CDR3 spells CAISGDRDTGELFF. CDR3 coding DNA: TGTGCCATCAGTGGGGACAGGGACACCGGGGAGCTGTTTTTT.

This clonotype has only one observation. This chain links TRBV11-1 with TRBJ1-6; 8 positions match TRBD1. This CDR3 is built from 16 residues. Trimming removed 3 bases from V and 6 bases from J; junction bases left unmatched: 7. Germline loops: CDR1 SGHAT, CDR2 FQDESV (reference sequence). CDR3 protein: CASSLDREAGNSPLHF. The CDR3 DNA sequence: TGTGCCAGCAGCTTGGACAGGGAGGCGGGTAATTCACCCCTCCACTTT. Full variable domain (remainder filled in from reference TRBV11-1 and TRBJ1-6): EAEVAQSPRYKITEKSQAVAFWCDPISGHATLYWYRQILGQGPELLVQFQDESVVDDSQLPKDRFSAERLKGVDSTLKIQPAELGDSAMYLCASSLDREAGNSPLHFGNGTRLTVT.

The chain couples TRBV10-1 to TRBJ1-5; no definite D call. There are 17 residues in the CDR3. Germline values: CDR1 WNHNN, CDR2 SYGVQD (reference sequence). Trimming left V 5 bases short and J 0 bases short, with 17 bases between. The CDR3: CASSFDGGLRSNQPQHF. CDR3 bases: TGCGCCAGCAGTTTCGACGGAGGGCTTCGTAGCAATCAGCCCCAGCATTTT.

This clonotype was recorded once. The CDR3 DNA is TGTGCCAGCAGACCTCAGCCCCAGCATTTT. It specifies CASRPQPQHF. This sequence joins TRBV5-4 and TRBJ1-5; no clear D. The length of the CDR3 is 10 residues. Germline lookup yields CDR1 SGHNT and CDR2 YYREEE (reference sequence). Trimming left V 5 bases short and J 6 bases short, with 3 bases between.

This clonotype has a handful of counts. The CDR3 DNA is TGTGCCATCAGTGGTACAGGGGGAAATACTGAAGCTTTCTTT. Amino acid sequence: CAISGTGGNTEAFF. This chain uses TRBV10-3 with TRBJ1-1; 8 bases fit TRBD1. The V segment lost 4 bases and the J segment 5 bases; nucleotides outside the gene matches: 6. CDR3 length: 14 residues. Germline V gene data show CDR1 as ENHRY and CDR2 as SYGVKD.

This clonotype has only one observation. J is TRBJ2-7 and V is TRBV2; D remains unclear. Germline V CDR1 and CDR2: SNHLY, FYNNEI. The CDR3 loop spans 12 amino acids. V gave up 6 bases and J gave up 3 bases, with 9 bases separating them. DNA for the CDR3: TGTGCCAGCAGACCAAGGGTCTACGAGCAGTACTTC. It yields the protein CASRPRVYEQYF.

The sample holds many counts of this clonotype. The chain uses TRBV19 and TRBJ1-1; 8 nucleotides match TRBD1. J was trimmed by 1 base and V by 7 bases; bases with no gene match: 8. The CDR3 runs 15 residues. Germline V CDR1 and CDR2: LNHDA, SQIVND (reference sequence). CDR3 region: CASIPRGTGNTEAFF. CDR3 nucleotide sequence: TGTGCCAGTATTCCGCGGGGGACAGGGAACACTGAAGCTTTCTTT.

V is TRBV7-8 and J is TRBJ2-7, with D hard to call. Germline values: CDR1 SGHVS, CDR2 FQNEAQ. V was trimmed by 5 bases and J by 2 bases, leaving 7 bases between them. The CDR3 runs 12 residues. The CDR3: CASSPHAYEQYF. The CDR3 DNA follows: TGTGCCAGCAGCCCTCACGCCTACGAGCAGTACTTC.

The V and J genes are TRBV10-3 and TRBJ2-5; TRBD1 matches at 8 bases. Judging by the DNA end, TRBJ2-7 fits better; the J call may be wrong. The germline CDR1 and CDR2 sequences are ENHRY and SYGVKD. This CDR3 spans 13 amino acids. DNA of the CDR3: TGTGCCTCATCAGGAGGACAGGGCGACGAGCAGTACTTC. Translating gives CASSGGQGDEQYF.

The V gene is TRBV24-1, the J gene TRBJ1-5, with D maybe TRBD1 (6 bases). Germline V lookup: CDR1 KGHDR, CDR2 SFDVKD. Deletions cut 12 bases from V and 3 bases from J, with 29 bases between. CDR3 length equals 18 residues. The CDR3 protein is CAFPTVGRGRGTNQPQHF. CDR3 nucleotides: TGTGCCTTCCCTACGGTAGGTAGGGGCAGGGGAACCAATCAGCCCCAGCATTTT.

The V and J genes are TRBV30 and TRBJ2-5; the match to TRBD2 covers 13 bases. V was pared by 5 bases and J by 5 bases, with 8 bases of the junction left unmatched. The length of the CDR3 is 15 residues. Germline loops: CDR1 GTSNPN, CDR2 SVGIG (reference sequence). CDR3 loop: CAWGELAGGPETQYF. For the CDR3, the DNA is TGTGCCTGGGGGGAACTAGCGGGGGGGCCGGAGACCCAGTACTTC. Complete variable domain (other parts from reference TRBV30 and TRBJ2-5): SQTIHQWPATLVQPVGSPLSLECTVEGTSNPNLYWYRQAAGRGLQLLFYSVGIGQISSEVPQNLSASRPQDRQFILSSKKLLLSDSGFYLCAWGELAGGPETQYFGPGTRLLVL.

V gene TRBV2 combines with J gene TRBJ2-1; D is unresolved. Trimming stripped 5 bases from V and 5 bases from J, with 19 bases between. CDR1 and CDR2 (germline): SNHLY, FYNNEI. The CDR3 runs 16 residues. The CDR3 protein is CASSLVPREVDNEQFF. In DNA form, the CDR3 reads TGTGCCAGCAGTCTTGTTCCTAGGGAAGTTGACAATGAGCAGTTCTTC.

With respect to this clonotype: One end of the junction is discordant with germline, which a read error may explain. The rearrangement joins TRBV4-2 to TRBJ2-5, with D maybe TRBD2 (6 bases). Per germline, CDR1 LGHNA and CDR2 YNFKEQ. The CDR3 is made up of 16 amino acids. The CDR3 DNA reads TGTGCCAGTAGCCCTGGGACTCGATCGTTAGGGGAGACCCAGTACTTC. Residues: CASSPGTRSLGETQYF.

The chain employs TRBV29-1 and TRBJ2-1; 8 bases match TRBD1. This CDR3 comprises 14 residues. The germline CDR1 and CDR2 sequences are SQVTM and ANQGSEA. Germline trimming cut 3 bases from V and 4 bases from J; bases unmatched to any gene: 5. In DNA, the CDR3 is TGCAGCGTTGAGGACAGGGAGAGATACAATGAGCAGTTCTTC. It encodes CSVEDRERYNEQFF.

The chain links TRBV2 to TRBJ2-2; D possibly corresponds to TRBD1 (5 bases). Trimming took 5 bases from V and 4 from J, leaving 14 bases between them. The CDR3 runs to 15 residues. Germline lookup yields CDR1 SNHLY and CDR2 FYNNEI. In DNA form, the CDR3 reads TGTGCCAGCAGTCCTAGTCTAACAGGCACCGGGGAGCTGTTTTTT. It codes for CASSPSLTGTGELFF.

The chain's CDR3 is CSVVSHIGTSPETQYF. Here the CDR3 DNA reads TGCAGCGTTGTATCCCATATCGGGACTAGCCCAGAGACCCAGTACTTC. The rearrangement uses TRBV29-1 and TRBJ2-5; TRBD2 aligns across 9 bases. V trimming: 4 bases; J trimming: 4 bases; junction bases outside the gene matches: 13. This CDR3 has 16 amino acids. CDR1 and CDR2 (germline): SQVTM, ANQGSEA.

This clonotype came up once. The chain links TRBV10-3 to TRBJ2-7, with D perhaps TRBD2 (6 bases). The V gene lost 7 bases and the J gene lost 6 bases, with 13 bases spanning the gap. This CDR3 spans 12 amino acids. The germline gives CDR1 ENHRY, CDR2 SYGVKD. This CDR3 reads CAIKTGESEQYF. The DNA of the CDR3 is TGTGCCATCAAAACGGGAGAATCCGAGCAGTACTTC.